This T cell receptor (beta chain) was sequenced during a study of CD8 T cells in ankylosing spondylitis. Study-wide points: Disease-linked clones were found to be CD8+ and relatively rare in peripheral blood. Ankylosing spondylitis blood seemed to carry a telltale TCR beta motif made of roughly eight highly homologous variants. Both synovial fluid and blood in reactive arthritis had previously been reported to carry some motif variants.

Trimming removed 6 bases from V and 1 base from J; junction bases left unmatched: 10. The CDR3 loop spans 15 amino acids. Germline V gives CDR1 SQVTM, CDR2 ANQGSEA. This clonotype occurred a few times. The target antigen is unknown. As the method for making TCR beta libraries, quantitative 5'-RACE with molecular barcodes was used. Each CDR3 protein is one row after TCRdb ran MiXCR on the 5' RACE reads. The top ten clones hold over 0.9% of a sample with around 480,000 distinct CDR3 sequences, approximately 17% of them seen once. The rearrangement links TRBV29-1 to TRBJ2-3, with 7 bases fitting TRBD1. Sequencing was done on a sample of blood, either unsorted or a sorted T cell fraction (not recorded which). This clonotype was sampled from a male donor with ankylosing spondylitis. CDR3 residues: CSVPQGRPGTDTQYF. For the CDR3, the DNA is TGCAGCGTCCCACAGGGGCGTCCTGGCACAGATACGCAGTATTTT.